This T cell receptor beta chain was sequenced in a study of shared clonotypes between healthy human individuals. About the research overall: Samples came from a couple of female and three male donors aged 18 to 49.

Caucasian adults residing in Nashville, Tennessee made up all the donors. From CD4+ cells came CD45RA+ naive and CD45RA-negative memory subsets. Assay used: immunoSEQ multiplex PCR; TCRdb lists only in-frame clones, some missing. The sample has roughly 2.6 million clones; approximately 92% are singletons. Sequences were obtained from naive CD4+ T cells sorted from blood. Subset of the sample: CD45RA+ positively selected. This receptor was obtained from a man aged 18 to 30 in good health.

The CDR3 sequence is CASSLLDRGGGELFF. The CDR3 coding sequence is TGCGCCAGCAGCCTCTTAGACAGGGGGGGCGGGGAGCTGTTTTTT. This chain links TRBV4-1 with TRBJ2-2, with TRBD1 matching over 9 bases. CDR3 length equals 15 residues. Germline V gives CDR1 MGHRA, CDR2 YSYEKL. V gave up 4 bases and J gave up 7 bases; unmatched junction bases: 7.